One T cell receptor beta chain is described in this entry. Its specificity is unknown. Only in-frame clones appear in the TCRdb table, and some are missing; sequencing was by immunoSEQ multiplex PCR. The sample includes 85,000 to 130,000 clones, about 93% seen only once; the top ten take approximately 0.6%. This sample is drawn from a study of siplizumab effects on memory and regulatory T cells. Overall study results and limits: Siplizumab led to significantly less abundant alloreactive sequences that could be traced back to unstimulated CD4+ memory cells. With siplizumab, mappable alloreactive CD4+ clones averaged approximately 70% Treg-derived, versus 25% to 30% in controls.

V trimming: 1 base; J trimming: 7 bases; junction bases outside the gene matches: 10. This CDR3 has 16 residues. The V gene's germline CDR1 is MGHRA and CDR2 YSYEKL. The V gene is TRBV4-1, the J gene TRBJ2-1; TRBD2 aligns across 7 bases. Sequenced material: Tregs sorted from blood. The receptor was derived from a human donor in good health. In DNA, the CDR3 is TGCGCCAGCAGCCAAGTCGGAGGGAGGGCGCGAAATGAGCAGTTCTTC. This codes for CASSQVGGRARNEQFF.